Shown below are 31 T cell receptor beta chains from a single sample sequenced in a study of molecular identifiers for immune sequencing clone quantification. One entry per CDR3 protein results from TCRdb running MiXCR on the PCR reads. Among fewer than 70,000 distinct CDR3 sequences, 15% to 20% were seen once, and the ten largest hold nearly 1.5%. The source material was naive CD8+ T cells from blood, with Jurkat cell RNA spiked in. Specified subset: FACS-sorted CD8+CD4-CCR7+CD45RA+ naive T cells. Receptors originate from a human donor in good health. Some libraries in this study had Jurkat cell RNA spiked in.

This clonotype was observed once. One end of the junction does not line up with germline, which may come from a read error. This rearrangement joins TRBV28 to TRBJ1-5; 8 bases map to TRBD1. Looked up from germline, CDR1 is MDHEN and CDR2 is SYDVKM. This CDR3 has 15 residues. The chain's CDR3 is CASSFRQGASQPRHF. Here the CDR3 DNA reads TGTGCCAGCAGTTTTCGGCAGGGGGCCAGTCAGCCCCGGCATTTT.

This clonotype appeared a few times. J is TRBJ2-1 and V is TRBV19; TRBD2 might be the D (6 bases). The CDR3 spans 14 residues. From germline, CDR1 is LNHDA and CDR2 SQIVND (reference sequence). The germline V and J ends were trimmed by 5 bases and 8 bases, with 16 bases remaining between them. CDR3 coding DNA: TGTGCCAGTAGTGGGAGGACGACCGGCGATGAGCAGTTCTTC. Amino acid sequence: CASSGRTTGDEQFF. Full variable domain (outside the CDR3, taken from reference TRBV19 and TRBJ2-1): DGGITQSPKYLFRKEGQNVTLSCEQNLNHDAMYWYRQDPGQGLRLIYYSQIVNDFQKGDIAEGYSVSREKKESFPLTVTSAQKNPTAFYLCASSGRTTGDEQFFGPGTRLTVL.

Many counts were recorded for this clonotype. The rearrangement joins TRBV29-1 to TRBJ1-5; 7 bases are a match to TRBD1. Germline V gene sequence: CDR1 SQVTM, CDR2 ANQGSEA. The CDR3 is 15 residues long. V lost 4 bases to trimming and J lost 0 bases; unmatched junction nucleotides: 6. The CDR3 DNA is TGCAGCGTTGTTTCCACAGGGGATAGCAATCAGCCCCAGCATTTT. This gives the protein CSVVSTGDSNQPQHF.

This clonotype was counted ten times or more. The rearrangement uses TRBV20-1 and TRBJ1-5; D gene ambiguous. There are 15 residues in the CDR3. CDR1 and CDR2 from the germline V gene are DFQATT and SNEGSKA (reference sequence). Trimming took 6 bases from V and 2 from J, leaving 17 bases between them. CDR3 in DNA: TGCAGTGCCGAGAATGTAGGGAGCGGCAATCAGCCCCAGCATTTT. It encodes CSAENVGSGNQPQHF.

The chain links TRBV11-2 to TRBJ1-1, with D unresolved. The V gene's germline CDR1 is SGHAT and CDR2 FQNNGV. The V end lost 1 base, the J end lost 4 bases, and 19 bases lay between the germline ends. This CDR3 is built from 17 residues. CDR3 in amino acids: CASSLASLGSMSTEAFF. CDR3 DNA sequence: TGTGCCAGCAGCTTAGCCTCCCTTGGCAGTATGAGCACTGAAGCTTTCTTT. Complete variable domain (other parts from reference TRBV11-2 and TRBJ1-1): EAGVAQSPRYKIIEKRQSVAFWCNPISGHATLYWYQQILGQGPKLLIQFQNNGVVDDSQLPKDRFSAERLKGVDSTLKIQPAKLEDSAVYLCASSLASLGSMSTEAFFGQGTRLTVV.

This clonotype was observed a few times. The CDR3 sequence is CASAQATTYPDNDEQFF. The CDR3 DNA reads TGCGCCAGCGCCCAAGCCACAACTTATCCGGACAACGATGAGCAGTTCTTC. J is TRBJ2-1 and V is TRBV5-1, with D maybe TRBD1 (5 bases). V lost 7 bases and J 8 bases, leaving 28 bases between the germline ends. The CDR3 is made up of 17 amino acids. The germline CDR1 and CDR2 sequences are SGHRS and YFSETQ.

This clonotype was recorded at least ten times. The genes are TRBV6-6 and TRBJ1-1, with TRBD1 matching 9 bases. With V trimmed by 4 bases and J by 4 bases, 4 bases remained unmatched. Germline CDR1 is MNHNY and CDR2 is SVGAGI (reference sequence). CDR3 length: 14 residues. In DNA form, the CDR3 reads TGTGCCAGCAGTTTACAGGGGGCGGTCACTGAAGCTTTCTTT. Translating gives CASSLQGAVTEAFF.

This clonotype was counted at least ten times. V usage is TRBV15 and J usage is TRBJ2-1; D unresolved. The CDR3 spans 13 residues. V lost 1 base to trimming and J lost 8 bases, with 9 bases between them. The germline V gene encodes CDR1 LNHNV and CDR2 YYDKDF (reference sequence). The CDR3 region is CATSRVSGDEQFF. The DNA for the CDR3 is TGTGCCACCAGCAGAGTGTCAGGAGATGAGCAGTTCTTC.

This rearrangement joins TRBV7-9 to TRBJ1-4; TRBD1 is a possible D gene (5 bases). V was trimmed by 1 base and J by 8 bases, leaving 17 bases between them. Germline lookup yields CDR1 SEHNR and CDR2 FQNEAQ (reference sequence). This CDR3 has 16 amino acids. The chain's CDR3 is CASSLDSPGRNEKLFF. DNA of the CDR3: TGTGCCAGCAGCTTAGATTCCCCGGGACGGAACGAAAAACTGTTTTTT.

In its sample, this clonotype was seen a few times. The CDR3 DNA follows: TGTGCCAGCAGTTTTTTTGCGGGAGGGTACTACGAGCAGTACTTC. Encoded protein: CASSFFAGGYYEQYF. The genes are TRBV27 and TRBJ2-7, with 9 bases aligning to TRBD2. The V gene end was trimmed by 3 bases and the J gene end by 3 bases; junction bases not matched to a gene: 6. The CDR3 is 15 amino acids. Germline V gives CDR1 MNHEY, CDR2 SMNVEV (reference sequence).

This chain links TRBV6-2 or TRBV6-3 with TRBJ1-5, with a possible D match to TRBD1 (6 bases). Trimming took off 5 bases at V and 3 bases at J, with 14 bases between the two ends. The length of the CDR3 is 15 residues. The germline CDR1 and CDR2 sequences are MNHEY and SVGEGT. CDR3 DNA: TGTGCCAGCAGTACCGGGACACATTACAATCAGCCCCAGCATTTT. Protein sequence: CASSTGTHYNQPQHF.

This clonotype was counted ten times or more. CDR3 residues: CASSQSHSPITRNSPLHF. DNA for the CDR3: TGCGCCAGCAGTCAATCCCACAGTCCTATCACCCGAAATTCACCCCTCCACTTT. The V and J genes are TRBV23-1 and TRBJ1-6, with D unresolved. TRBV23-1 carries the ORF label, with uncertain function. V shed 0 bases and J shed 7 bases, with 19 bases lying between them. CDR3 length: 18 residues.

This clonotype was seen repeatedly, ten times or more. The V call is TRBV12-3 or TRBV12-4, the J call TRBJ2-3, with TRBD2 as a possible D gene (6 bases). This CDR3 comprises 17 residues. Trimming took 6 bases from V and 0 from J, leaving 19 bases between them. The CDR3 reads CASSRVTGTQSTDTQYF. CDR3 DNA: TGTGCCAGCAGCCGCGTCACCGGGACTCAAAGCACAGATACGCAGTATTTT.

This clonotype was recorded at least ten times. The chain has TRBV29-1 and TRBJ2-1; D is perhaps TRBD1 (6 bases). Trimming pared 1 base from V and 0 bases from J, leaving 10 bases between. The CDR3 extends over 15 amino acids. Germline lookup yields CDR1 SQVTM and CDR2 ANQGSEA. For the CDR3, the DNA is TGCAGCGTTGAAGCGGACAGTCCCTCCTACAATGAGCAGTTCTTC. Translation gives CSVEADSPSYNEQFF.

This clonotype has a count of ten or more. The CDR3 region has the DNA TGTGCCAGCAGTGCCATTCCCCTAGGGCCGAACACCATATATTTT. Translation: CASSAIPLGPNTIYF. J is TRBJ1-3 and V is TRBV27, with D hard to call. V was cut by 5 bases and J by 7 bases, with 18 bases left in between. CDR1 MNHEY and CDR2 SMNVEV come from the germline V gene (reference sequence). CDR3 length equals 15 residues.

This clonotype was counted at least ten times. This rearrangement joins TRBV7-2 to TRBJ2-1; no clear D. V lost 6 bases and J lost 8, with 11 bases in between. The length of the CDR3 is 12 residues. Germline CDR1 and CDR2: SGHTA and FQGNSA. The CDR3 DNA follows: TGTGCCAGCAGTATAAGCGCGGATGAGCAGTTCTTC. This gives the protein CASSISADEQFF.

The gene calls are TRBV12-3 or TRBV12-4 and TRBJ2-5; D is ambiguous. This CDR3 has 17 residues. V lost 3 bases to trimming and J lost 2 bases, with 19 bases between them. The CDR3 DNA is TGTGCCAGCAGTTTGATGGCCAGGTCCTTTACACAAGAGACCCAGTACTTC. The encoded protein is CASSLMARSFTQETQYF.

The chain combines TRBV13 with TRBJ2-7; unclear D gene. The CDR3 consists of 13 residues. V was cut by 5 bases and J by 4 bases, with 12 bases left in between. Germline V gene sequence: CDR1 PRHDT, CDR2 FYEKMQ (reference sequence). The CDR3 nucleotides read TGTGCCAGCAGCCCCGGGCCCCTGTACGAGCAGTACTTC. This encodes CASSPGPLYEQYF.

This clonotype was recorded many times. V usage is TRBV15 and J usage is TRBJ2-2; a possible D gene is TRBD1 (6 bases). Germline V gives CDR1 LNHNV, CDR2 YYDKDF (reference sequence). The CDR3 sequence is 15 residues long. V lost 4 bases, J lost 7 bases, and 16 bases lay in between. The CDR3 sequence: CATSTGVLSFGELFF. CDR3 nucleotides: TGTGCCACCAGCACAGGGGTTCTGTCTTTCGGGGAGCTGTTTTTT.

There are many counts of this clonotype. The chain uses TRBV28 and TRBJ2-7, with 9 bases matching TRBD2. The CDR3 length is 19 residues. V was pared by 6 bases and J by 3 bases, with 21 bases of the junction left unmatched. Germline V gene lookup returns CDR1 MDHEN and CDR2 SYDVKM. The CDR3 DNA sequence: TGTGCCAGCAGCCACGAGTTTAAATCGACTAGCGGAAAACTCTACGAGCAGTACTTC. It specifies CASSHEFKSTSGKLYEQYF.

Note on this clonotype: A much larger clonotype is one base distant, so this may be a read error. The chain is built from TRBV7-9 and TRBJ1-5; TRBD1 is a possible D gene (6 bases). The germline CDR1 and CDR2 sequences are SEHNR and FQNEAQ (reference sequence). The CDR3 totals 14 residues. V dropped 1 base and J dropped 5 bases, with 9 bases sitting between them. CDR3 nucleotides: TGTGCCAGCAGCTTAGGGGGGGGGCATCAGCCCCAGCATTTT. Translating it yields CASSLGGGHQPQHF.

This rearrangement joins TRBV5-6 to TRBJ2-5; 9 nucleotides align to TRBD2. Germline values: CDR1 SGHDT, CDR2 YYEEEE. CDR3 length: 17 amino acids. V trimming: 1 base; J trimming: 1 base; junction bases outside the gene matches: 8. This chain's CDR3 is CASSLIIAGVPQETQYF. The CDR3 DNA sequence: TGTGCCAGCAGCTTGATCATAGCGGGAGTACCCCAAGAGACCCAGTACTTC. The full variable domain, completed using reference TRBV5-6 and TRBJ2-5, is DAGVTQSPTHLIKTRGQQVTLRCSPKSGHDTVSWYQQALGQGPQFIFQYYEEEERQRGNFPDRFSGHQFPNYSSELNVNALLLGDSALYLCASSLIIAGVPQETQYFGPGTRLLVL.

Remarks on this clonotype: A much larger clone differs by one base, so this may be a read error. The CDR3 nucleotides are TGTGCCAGCAGCGCCGCGAATATTGGACAGGGGTCGTGGGAGACCCAGTACTTC. The encoded protein is CASSAANIGQGSWETQYF. The rearrangement links TRBV9 to TRBJ2-5; 9 nucleotides align to TRBD1. Germline CDR1 SGDLS, CDR2 YYNGEE. The CDR3 length is 18 residues. The J segment lost 5 bases and the V segment lost 3 bases, leaving 17 bases of the junction unmatched.

A single count supports this clonotype. This chain joins TRBV14 and TRBJ2-7; maybe TRBD2 (5 bases). Trimming removed 4 bases at V and 7 bases at J, with 14 bases between. Germline-derived CDR1 and CDR2 are SGHDN and FVKESK. This CDR3 has 13 amino acids. CDR3 DNA: TGTGCCAGCAGCCGAGACTTACTAGTTGAGCAGTACTTC. Residues: CASSRDLLVEQYF.

This clonotype was seen a handful of times. This sequence joins TRBV7-6 and TRBJ2-1, with D tentatively TRBD1 or TRBD2 (5 bases each). V was shortened by 1 base and J by 2 bases, with 15 bases between the two germline ends. CDR1 and CDR2 (germline): SGHVS, FNYEAQ. This CDR3 contains 17 residues. CDR3 DNA sequence: TGTGCCAGCAGCTTAGGGCTCGGGACGGAGACCTACAATGAGCAGTTCTTC. Residues: CASSLGLGTETYNEQFF.

The sample holds many counts of this clonotype. The V and J genes are TRBV5-5 and TRBJ2-5; 7 positions agree with TRBD1. The CDR3 runs 13 residues. The germline gives CDR1 SGHKS, CDR2 YYEKEE (reference sequence). J was trimmed by 3 bases and V by 5 bases; bases with no gene match: 4. In nucleotides, the CDR3 is TGTGCCAGCAGGACCGGGACAGAAGAGACCCAGTACTTC. Translated: CASRTGTEETQYF.

There are a few counts of this clonotype. The V and J genes are TRBV6-2 or TRBV6-3 and TRBJ2-7; 14 bases line up with TRBD2. The CDR3 loop spans 20 amino acids. V trimming: 6 bases; J trimming: 8 bases; junction bases outside the gene matches: 24. Germline V gene sequence: CDR1 MNHEY, CDR2 SVGEGT. The CDR3 reads CASSSTFRLAGGPLSTKQYF. Written as DNA, the CDR3 is TGTGCCAGCAGCTCTACCTTTAGACTAGCGGGAGGGCCACTCTCTACGAAGCAGTACTTC.

Notes on this clonotype: A single base separates this from a much larger clone, so it may be a read error. This chain connects TRBV28 to TRBJ2-2, with D possibly being TRBD2 (5 bases). The CDR3 runs 15 residues. Germline V gene lookup returns CDR1 MDHEN and CDR2 SYDVKM. DNA of the CDR3: TGTGCCAGCAGTTTAACATCGCTAGGGCCCGGGGAGCTGTCTTTT. This encodes CASSLTSLGPGELSF.

This clonotype was observed at least ten times. The CDR3 spells CSARPRTSYEQYF. The CDR3 bases are TGCAGTGCTAGGCCCCGGACTAGCTACGAGCAGTACTTC. This rearrangement joins TRBV20-1 to TRBJ2-7; 7 bases line up with TRBD2. Looked up from germline, CDR1 is DFQATT and CDR2 is SNEGSKA (reference sequence). CDR3 length equals 13 residues. J gave up 3 bases and V 3 bases, and 5 bases lay outside the gene matches.

This clonotype came up many times. For the CDR3, the DNA is TGTGCCAGCAGCCCGACAGGGTCGAATGAAAAACTGTTTTTT. As protein: CASSPTGSNEKLFF. The rearrangement links TRBV7-9 to TRBJ1-4; TRBD1 agrees at 7 bases. The trim removed 5 bases at V and 5 bases at J, leaving 5 bases unmatched. This CDR3 is built from 14 residues. Germline CDR1 is SEHNR and CDR2 is FQNEAQ (reference sequence). Together with reference TRBV7-9 and TRBJ1-4, the CDR3 gives the full variable domain: DTGVSQNPRHKITKRGQNVTFRCDPISEHNRLYWYRQTLGQGPEFLTYFQNEAQLEKSRLLSDRFSAERPKGSFSTLEIQRTEQGDSAMYLCASSPTGSNEKLFFGSGTQLSVL.

This clonotype was recorded at least ten times. This chain links TRBV19 with TRBJ2-7; TRBD2 aligns across 8 bases. V lost 7 bases to trimming and J lost 1 base; unmatched junction nucleotides: 3. CDR1 is LNHDA and CDR2 is SQIVND in the germline V gene (reference sequence). The CDR3 covers 13 residues. CDR3 DNA: TGTGCCAGTACAGGCGGGGGGTCCTACGAGCAGTACTTC. Amino acid sequence: CASTGGGSYEQYF.